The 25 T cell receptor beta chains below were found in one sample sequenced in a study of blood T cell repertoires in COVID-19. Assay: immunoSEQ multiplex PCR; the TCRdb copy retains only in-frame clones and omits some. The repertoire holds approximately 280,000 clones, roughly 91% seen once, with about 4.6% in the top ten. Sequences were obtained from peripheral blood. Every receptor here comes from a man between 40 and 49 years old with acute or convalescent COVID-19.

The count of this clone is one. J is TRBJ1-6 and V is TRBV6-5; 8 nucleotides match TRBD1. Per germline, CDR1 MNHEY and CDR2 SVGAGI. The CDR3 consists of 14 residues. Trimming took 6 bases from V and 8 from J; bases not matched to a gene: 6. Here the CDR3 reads CASRWTGFDSPLHF. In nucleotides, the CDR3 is TGTGCCAGCAGGTGGACAGGGTTTGATTCACCCCTCCACTTT.

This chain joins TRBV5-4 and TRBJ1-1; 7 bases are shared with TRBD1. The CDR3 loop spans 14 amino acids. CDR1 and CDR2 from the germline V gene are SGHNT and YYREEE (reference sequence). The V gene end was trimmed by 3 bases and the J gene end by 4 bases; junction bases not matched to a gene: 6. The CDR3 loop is CASSSQGRGTEAFF. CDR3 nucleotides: TGTGCCAGCAGCTCACAGGGGAGAGGCACTGAAGCTTTCTTT.

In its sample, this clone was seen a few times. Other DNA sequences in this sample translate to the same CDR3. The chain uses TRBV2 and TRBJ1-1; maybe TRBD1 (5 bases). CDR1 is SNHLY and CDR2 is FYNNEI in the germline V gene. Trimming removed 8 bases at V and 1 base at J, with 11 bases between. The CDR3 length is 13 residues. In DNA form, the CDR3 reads TGTGCCAGCTCGGGTCAGGGGAACACTGAAGCTTTCTTT. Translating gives CASSGQGNTEAFF.

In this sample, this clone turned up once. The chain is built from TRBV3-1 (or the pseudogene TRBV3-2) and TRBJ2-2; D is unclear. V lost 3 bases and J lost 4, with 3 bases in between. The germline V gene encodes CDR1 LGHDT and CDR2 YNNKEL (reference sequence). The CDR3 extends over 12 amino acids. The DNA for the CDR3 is TGTGCCAGCAGCCATAGCACCGGGGAGCTGTTTTTT. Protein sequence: CASSHSTGELFF.

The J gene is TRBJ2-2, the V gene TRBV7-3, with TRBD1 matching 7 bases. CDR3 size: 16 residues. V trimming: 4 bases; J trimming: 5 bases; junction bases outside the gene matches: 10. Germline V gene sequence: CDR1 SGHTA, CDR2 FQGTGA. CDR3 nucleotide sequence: TGTGCCAGCAGCTCTTCGACAGGGAAAGAGACCGGGGAGCTGTTTTTT. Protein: CASSSSTGKETGELFF.

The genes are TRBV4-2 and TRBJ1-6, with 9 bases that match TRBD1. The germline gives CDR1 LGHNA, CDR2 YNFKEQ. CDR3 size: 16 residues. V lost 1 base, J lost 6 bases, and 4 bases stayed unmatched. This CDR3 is CASSQARDRANSPLHF. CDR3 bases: TGTGCCAGCAGCCAAGCCCGGGACAGGGCTAATTCACCCCTCCACTTT.

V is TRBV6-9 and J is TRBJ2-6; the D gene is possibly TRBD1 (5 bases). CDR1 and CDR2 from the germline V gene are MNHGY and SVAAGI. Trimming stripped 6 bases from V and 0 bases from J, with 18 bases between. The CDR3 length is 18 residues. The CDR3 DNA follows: TGTGCCAGCAGAGATCAGGGCCAATTTAGCTCTGGGGCCAACGTCCTGACTTTC. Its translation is CASRDQGQFSSGANVLTF.

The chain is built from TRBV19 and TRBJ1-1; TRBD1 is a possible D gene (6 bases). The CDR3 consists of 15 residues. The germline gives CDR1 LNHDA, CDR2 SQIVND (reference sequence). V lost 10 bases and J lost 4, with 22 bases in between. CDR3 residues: CATSGQKKVSTEAFF. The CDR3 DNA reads TGTGCCACCTCGGGACAAAAGAAGGTATCCACTGAAGCTTTCTTT.

As DNA, the CDR3 is TGTGCCAGCAGCTTACGACGAGGGATATCAACCGGGGAGCTGTTTTTT. It codes for CASSLRRGISTGELFF. The chain carries TRBV5-6 and TRBJ2-2; a weak D match, TRBD2 (5 bases). This CDR3 has 16 amino acids. Germline CDR1 SGHDT, CDR2 YYEEEE. Between the trimmed V and J ends, which lost 2 bases and 5 bases, there was a span of 16 bases.

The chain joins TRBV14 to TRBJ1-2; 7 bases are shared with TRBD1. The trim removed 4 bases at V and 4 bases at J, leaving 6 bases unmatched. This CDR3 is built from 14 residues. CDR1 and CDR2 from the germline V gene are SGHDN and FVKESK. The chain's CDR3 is CASSPGQTLYGYTF. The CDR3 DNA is TGTGCCAGCAGCCCGGGACAGACTCTCTATGGCTACACCTTC.

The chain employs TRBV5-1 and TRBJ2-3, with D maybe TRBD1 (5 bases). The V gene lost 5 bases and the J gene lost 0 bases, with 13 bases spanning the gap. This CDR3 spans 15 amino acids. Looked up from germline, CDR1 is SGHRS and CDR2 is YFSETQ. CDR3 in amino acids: CASRRAGFSTDTQYF. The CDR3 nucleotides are TGCGCCAGCAGGCGTGCAGGGTTTAGCACAGATACGCAGTATTTT.

The CDR3 region is CASGPEVGGYTF. CDR3 sequence (DNA): TGTGCTAGTGGCCCGGAGGTTGGTGGCTACACCTTC. The chain carries TRBV12-5 and TRBJ1-2; D call uncertain. Trimming stripped 6 bases from V and 7 bases from J, with 12 bases between. In germline, CDR1 is LGHNT, CDR2 FRNRAP. The CDR3 spans 12 residues. The full variable domain, rest sourced from reference TRBV12-5 and TRBJ1-2, is DARVTQTPRHKVTEMGQEVTMRCQPILGHNTVFWYRQTMMQGLELLAYFRNRAPLDDSGMPKDRFSAEMPDATLATLKIQPSEPRDSAVYFCASGPEVGGYTFGSGTRLTVV.

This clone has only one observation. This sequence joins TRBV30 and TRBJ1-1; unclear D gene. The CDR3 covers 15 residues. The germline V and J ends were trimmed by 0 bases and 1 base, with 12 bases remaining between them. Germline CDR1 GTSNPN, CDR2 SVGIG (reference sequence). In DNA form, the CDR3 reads TGTGCCTGGAGTGTACCAAGGCGGGGGAACACTGAAGCTTTCTTT. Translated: CAWSVPRRGNTEAFF.

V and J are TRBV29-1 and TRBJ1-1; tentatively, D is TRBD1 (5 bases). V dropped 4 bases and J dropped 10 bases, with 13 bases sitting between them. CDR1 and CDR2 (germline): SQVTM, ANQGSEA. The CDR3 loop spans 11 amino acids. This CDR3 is CSVGRGRGAFF. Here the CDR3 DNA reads TGCAGCGTTGGGAGGGGTCGAGGAGCTTTCTTT.

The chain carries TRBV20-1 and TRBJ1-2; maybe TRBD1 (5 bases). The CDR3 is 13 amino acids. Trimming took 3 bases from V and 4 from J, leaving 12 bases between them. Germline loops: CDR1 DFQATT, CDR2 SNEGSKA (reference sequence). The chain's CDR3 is CSASIQGGYGYTF. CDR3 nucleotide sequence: TGCAGTGCTAGTATCCAGGGCGGCTATGGCTACACCTTC.

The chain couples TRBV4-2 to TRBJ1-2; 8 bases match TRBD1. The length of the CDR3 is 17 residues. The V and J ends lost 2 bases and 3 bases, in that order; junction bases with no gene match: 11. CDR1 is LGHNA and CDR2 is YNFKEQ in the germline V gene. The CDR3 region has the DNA TGTGCCAGCAGCCAAAAACTCGCCGGACAGGGTGACTATGGCTACACCTTC. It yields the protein CASSQKLAGQGDYGYTF.

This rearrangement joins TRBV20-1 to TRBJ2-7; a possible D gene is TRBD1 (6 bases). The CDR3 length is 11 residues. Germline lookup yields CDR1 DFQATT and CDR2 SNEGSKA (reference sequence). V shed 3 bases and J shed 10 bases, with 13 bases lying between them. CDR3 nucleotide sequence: TGCAGTGCTAGCCAGACAGGCCCCCAGTACTTC. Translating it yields CSASQTGPQYF.

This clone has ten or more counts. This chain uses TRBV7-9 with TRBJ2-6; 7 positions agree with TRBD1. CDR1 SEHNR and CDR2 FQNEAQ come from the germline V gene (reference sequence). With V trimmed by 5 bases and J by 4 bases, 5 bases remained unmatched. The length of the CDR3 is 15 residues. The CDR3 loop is CASSQTGSGANVLTF. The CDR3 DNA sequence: TGTGCCAGCAGCCAGACAGGGTCAGGGGCCAACGTCCTGACTTTC.

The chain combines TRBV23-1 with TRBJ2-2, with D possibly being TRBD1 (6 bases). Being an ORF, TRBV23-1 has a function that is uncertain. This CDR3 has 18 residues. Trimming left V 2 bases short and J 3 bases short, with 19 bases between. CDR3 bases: TGCGCCAGCAGTCAAGGCCTACCTTGGGACACTTACACCGGGGAGCTGTTTTTT. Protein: CASSQGLPWDTYTGELFF.

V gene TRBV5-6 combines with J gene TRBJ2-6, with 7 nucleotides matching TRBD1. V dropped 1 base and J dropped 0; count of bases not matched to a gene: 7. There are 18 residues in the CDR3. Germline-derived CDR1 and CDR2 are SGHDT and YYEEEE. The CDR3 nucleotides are TGTGCCAGCAGCTTGAGGGACAGAGCCTTCTCTGGGGCCAACGTCCTGACTTTC. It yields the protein CASSLRDRAFSGANVLTF.

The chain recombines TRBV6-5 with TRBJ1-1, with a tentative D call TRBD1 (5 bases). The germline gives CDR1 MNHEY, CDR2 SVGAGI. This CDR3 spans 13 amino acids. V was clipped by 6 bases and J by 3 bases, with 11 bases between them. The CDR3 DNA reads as TGTGCCAGCAGCCCAGACAGTGACACTGAAGCTTTCTTT. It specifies CASSPDSDTEAFF.

CDR3 protein: CASSLGTGGYGYTF. The CDR3 DNA reads TGTGCCAGCAGCTTAGGGACAGGGGGCTATGGCTACACCTTC. The gene calls are TRBV7-8 and TRBJ1-2; 10 bases align to TRBD1. This CDR3 is built from 14 residues. Looked up from germline, CDR1 is SGHVS and CDR2 is FQNEAQ. V trimming: 1 base; J trimming: 4 bases; junction bases outside the gene matches: 0.

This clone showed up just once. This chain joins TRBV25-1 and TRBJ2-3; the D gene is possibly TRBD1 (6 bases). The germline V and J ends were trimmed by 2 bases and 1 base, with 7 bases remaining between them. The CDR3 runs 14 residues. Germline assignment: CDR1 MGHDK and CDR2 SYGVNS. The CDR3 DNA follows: TGTGCCAGCAGTGAACCAGGGGGCACAGATACGCAGTATTTT. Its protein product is CASSEPGGTDTQYF.

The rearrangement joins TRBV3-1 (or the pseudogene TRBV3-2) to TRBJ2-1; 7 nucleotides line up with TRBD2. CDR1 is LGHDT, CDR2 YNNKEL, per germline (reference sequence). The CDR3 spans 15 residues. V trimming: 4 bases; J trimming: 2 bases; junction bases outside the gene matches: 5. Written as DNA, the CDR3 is TGTGCCAGCAGCCTCTCAGGACTAGCCTACAATGAGCAGTTCTTC. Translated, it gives CASSLSGLAYNEQFF.

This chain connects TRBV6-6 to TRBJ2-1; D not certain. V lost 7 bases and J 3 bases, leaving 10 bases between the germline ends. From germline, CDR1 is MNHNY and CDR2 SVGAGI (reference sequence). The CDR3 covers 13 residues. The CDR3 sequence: CASTPSGYNEQFF. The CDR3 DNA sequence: TGTGCCAGCACCCCCTCAGGCTACAATGAGCAGTTCTTC.